Included here is one T cell receptor (beta chain) sequence, with context. CDR1 is LNHDA and CDR2 is SQIVND in the germline V gene (reference sequence). This CDR3 is built from 16 residues. V lost 2 bases and J lost 6; bases outside the gene matches: 5. This sample stems from a study of blood T cell repertoires in COVID-19. Study information: Samples came from the United States, Italy and Spain, spanning acute and convalescent COVID-19. PBMCs, B-cell-depleted T cells, or T cells were the source of the cDNA or gDNA that made up the material.

Original methodology: Amplification from reference gene primers served as the basis for estimated nucleated cell counts. Sequenced by immunoSEQ multiplex PCR; TCRdb stores in-frame clones only, minus some. The V and J calls and the clone size are those of that table, but D and trimming were determined from the DNA. The profile shows 90,000 or so clones, over 70% of them singletons. The sequence was collected from a human donor in a cohort sampled during active COVID-19. The rearrangement uses TRBV19 and TRBJ2-1; the match to TRBD2 covers 12 bases. The sequenced material came from peripheral blood. In DNA form, the CDR3 reads TGTGCCAGTAGTATAAGGGGGGGACTAGCGGGCAATGAGCAGTTCTTC. It translates to CASSIRGGLAGNEQFF.